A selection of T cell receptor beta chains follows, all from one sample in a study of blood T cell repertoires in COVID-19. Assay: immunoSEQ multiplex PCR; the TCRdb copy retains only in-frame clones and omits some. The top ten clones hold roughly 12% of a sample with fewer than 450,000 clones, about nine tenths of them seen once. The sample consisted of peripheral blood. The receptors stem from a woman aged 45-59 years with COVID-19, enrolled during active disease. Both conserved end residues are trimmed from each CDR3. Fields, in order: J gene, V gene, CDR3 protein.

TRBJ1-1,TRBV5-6,ASSSRTGRLDEAF
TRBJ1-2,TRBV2,ASSEVILRANYGYT
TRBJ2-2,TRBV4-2,ASSQLSGGNTGELF
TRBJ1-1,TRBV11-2,ASSLSGEAF
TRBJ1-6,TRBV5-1,ASSLGTGSSPLH
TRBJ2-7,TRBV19,ASSIGQGANEQY
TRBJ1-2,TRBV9,ASSVGDRVDYGYT
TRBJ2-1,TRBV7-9,AGIDRVVSGEQF
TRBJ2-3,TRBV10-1,ASSESRGATTDTQY
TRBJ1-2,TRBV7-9,ASSQDMDYGYT
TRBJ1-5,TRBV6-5,ASTTAGQPQH
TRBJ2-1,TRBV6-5,ASRGLAGNYEQF
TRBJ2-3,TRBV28,ASSSPTSDTQY
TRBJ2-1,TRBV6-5,ASSLAGGSLREQF
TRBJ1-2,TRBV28,ASQGGPLNYGYT
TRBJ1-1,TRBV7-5,ASSADRTEAF
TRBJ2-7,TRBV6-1,ASRPGGGTAEQY
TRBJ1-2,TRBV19,ASSSQELYGYT
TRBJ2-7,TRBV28,ASSFLRDEQY
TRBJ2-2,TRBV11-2,ASSFTGQWELF
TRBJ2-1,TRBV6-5,ASSLGGQYNEQF
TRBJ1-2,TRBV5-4,ASSSGPGDYGYT
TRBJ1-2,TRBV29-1,SVTGSLANYGYT
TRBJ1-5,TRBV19,ASSYVWGEANQPQH
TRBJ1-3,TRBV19,ASKIRQGATGNTIY
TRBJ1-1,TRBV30,AWSVLAQGGTEAF
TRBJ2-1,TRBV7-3,ASSFSGGGSYNEQF
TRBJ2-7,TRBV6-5,ASSFRDRGWYEQY
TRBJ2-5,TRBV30,AWRLQGRETQY
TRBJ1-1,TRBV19,ASSIPGRTEAF
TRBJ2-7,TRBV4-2,ASSPGQGSYEQY
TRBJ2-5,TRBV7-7,ASSRDFQETQY
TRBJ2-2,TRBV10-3,AAGQGGPTGELF
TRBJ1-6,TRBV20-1,SASHNGKSSYNSPLH
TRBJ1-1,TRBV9,ASSVGLGQGNTEAF
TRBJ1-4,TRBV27,ASRRGTGENEKLF
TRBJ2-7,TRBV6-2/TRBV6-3,ASSYSTLSSGGRFSYEQY
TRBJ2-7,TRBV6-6,ASSYAVAWDEQY
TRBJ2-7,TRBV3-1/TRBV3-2,ASSSSGDRGYEQY
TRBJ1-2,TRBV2,ASSPVSGAYGYT
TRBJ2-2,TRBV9,ASSPRRGATGELF
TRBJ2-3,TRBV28,ASSFRLAGGLSTDTQY
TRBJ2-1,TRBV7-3,ASSFSTSSDEQF
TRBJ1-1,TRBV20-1,SAERSTEAF
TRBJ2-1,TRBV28,ASITTGGTAYNEQF
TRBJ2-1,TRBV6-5,ASRGQGKGEQF
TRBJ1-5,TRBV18,ASSPAGRYQPQH
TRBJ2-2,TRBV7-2,ASSPGQRVGELF
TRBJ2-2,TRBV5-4,ASSLGGENTGELF
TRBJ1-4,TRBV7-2,ASSPDRFNEKLF
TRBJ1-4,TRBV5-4,ASTQGGSLGEKLF